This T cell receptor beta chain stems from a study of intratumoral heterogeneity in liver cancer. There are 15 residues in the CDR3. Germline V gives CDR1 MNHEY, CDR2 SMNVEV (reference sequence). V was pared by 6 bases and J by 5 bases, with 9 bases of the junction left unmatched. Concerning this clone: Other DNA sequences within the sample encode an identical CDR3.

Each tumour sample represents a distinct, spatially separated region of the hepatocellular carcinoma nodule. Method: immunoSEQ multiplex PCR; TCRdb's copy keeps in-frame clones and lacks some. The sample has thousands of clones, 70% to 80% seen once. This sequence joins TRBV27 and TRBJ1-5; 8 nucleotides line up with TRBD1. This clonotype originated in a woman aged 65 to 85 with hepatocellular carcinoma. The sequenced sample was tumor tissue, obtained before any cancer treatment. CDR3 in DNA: TGTGCCAGCAGGAGAGTCGGACAGGGAGATCAGCCCCAGCATTTT. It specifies CASRRVGQGDQPQHF.